The clone carrying this T cell receptor (beta chain) is classed as large. Enrolled through a virtual design, the participants were between roughly 18 and 95 years of age and came from under 30 US areas. These data are taken from a study of blood T cell repertoires in COVID-19. The CDR3 spans 14 residues. J gave up 5 bases and V 6 bases, and 6 bases lay outside the gene matches. The germline V gene has CDR1 MNHEY and CDR2 SMNVEV (reference sequence). Libraries were prepared by immunoSEQ multiplex PCR; TCRdb keeps only in-frame clonotypes and omits some of them. The sample yields fewer than 600,000 clones, roughly 90% seen once.

The V and J genes are TRBV27 and TRBJ2-1; 8 bases line up with TRBD1. What was sequenced was PBMCs or T cells enriched from blood (not recorded which). The origin of this receptor is a woman aged 40 to 50 who had recovered from COVID-19. CDR3 sequence: CASRTGGVNNEQFF. DNA for the CDR3: TGTGCCAGCAGAACAGGGGGAGTCAACAATGAGCAGTTCTTC.